These 19 T cell receptor beta chains were sequenced from one sample in a study of brain metastases from non-small cell lung cancer. Measured with immunoSEQ multiplex PCR; TCRdb has only the in-frame clones, and not every one. This table holds roughly 760 clones, about nine tenths found once. Sequencing input: tissue from a brain metastasis. Receptors were obtained from a donor aged 40 or older with non-small cell lung cancer.

This clone was detected only once. The J gene is TRBJ1-5, the V gene TRBV28; maybe TRBD1 (5 bases). Germline values: CDR1 MDHEN, CDR2 SYDVKM. Trimming took 6 bases from V and 0 from J, leaving 15 bases between them. CDR3 length: 16 residues. The CDR3 DNA sequence: TGTGCCAGCAGAAACAGGAACCCGATTAGCAATCAGCCCCAGCATTTT. Translating gives CASRNRNPISNQPQHF.

This rearrangement joins TRBV5-1 to TRBJ2-1; a possible D gene is TRBD2 (6 bases). The germline V gene encodes CDR1 SGHRS and CDR2 YFSETQ. The CDR3 is 15 residues long. V lost 0 bases, J lost 2 bases, and 9 bases lay in between. In nucleotides, the CDR3 is TGCGCCAGCAGCTTGGGGACTACAGCCTACAATGAGCAGTTCTTC. It yields the protein CASSLGTTAYNEQFF.

J is TRBJ1-5 and V is TRBV5-1, with D perhaps matching TRBD1 (5 bases). Trimming pared 0 bases from V and 6 bases from J, leaving 13 bases between. Germline V gene lookup returns CDR1 SGHRS and CDR2 YFSETQ. This CDR3 contains 15 residues. CDR3 sequence (DNA): TGCGCCAGCAGCTTGGCAGGGTCAGGTAGTCAGCCCCAGCATTTT. This codes for CASSLAGSGSQPQHF.

In nucleotides, the CDR3 is TGTGCCAGCAGTTACGTGGGGGACAACACCGGGGAGCTGTTTTTT. Protein: CASSYVGDNTGELFF. The rearrangement links TRBV6-2 or TRBV6-3 to TRBJ2-2; D might be TRBD1 or TRBD2, each matching 5 bases. Trimming shortened V by 2 bases and J by 2 bases, and 9 bases separated the two germline ends. This CDR3 is 15 amino acids long. Germline CDR1 is MNHEY and CDR2 is SVGEGT.

This clone appeared a single time. The CDR3 nucleotides are TGTGCCAGCAGACGGGACAGCCCGAACACCGGGGAGCTGTTTTTT. It specifies CASRRDSPNTGELFF. V and J are TRBV7-6 and TRBJ2-2, with 7 bases lining up with TRBD1. This CDR3 spans 15 amino acids. Germline CDR1 reads SGHVS; CDR2 reads FNYEAQ. V shed 6 bases, J shed 0 bases, and the junction held 4 bases outside the gene matches. Looking up the rest from reference TRBV7-6 and TRBJ2-2 gives the full variable domain: GAGVSQSPRYKVTKRGQDVALRCDPISGHVSLYWYRQALGQGPEFLTYFNYEAQQDKSGLPNDRFSAERPEGSISTLTIQRTEQRDSAMYRCASRRDSPNTGELFFGEGSRLTVL.

The chain carries TRBV7-9 and TRBJ1-2; D possibly corresponds to TRBD1 (6 bases). Looked up from germline, CDR1 is SEHNR and CDR2 is FQNEAQ (reference sequence). The CDR3 totals 13 residues. V gave up 8 bases and J gave up 4 bases, with 14 bases separating them. The CDR3 reads CASVEGETYGYTF. The CDR3 region has the DNA TGTGCCAGCGTCGAGGGGGAAACCTATGGCTACACCTTC.

This clone was picked up one time. An end of the junction does not agree with germline; a read error may underlie this. This chain links TRBV12-3 or TRBV12-4 with TRBJ1-2; D gene unclear. This CDR3 is 13 amino acids long. The CDR3 spells CASSETAPPGYIF. The DNA for the CDR3 is TGTGCCAGCAGCGAGACCGCCCCACCCGGTTACATCTTC.

This rearrangement joins TRBV10-3 to TRBJ2-1; TRBD2 aligns across 7 bases. This CDR3 is 17 amino acids long. V dropped 8 bases and J dropped 0; count of bases not matched to a gene: 13. CDR1 and CDR2 (germline): ENHRY, SYGVKD. CDR3 bases: TGTGCCATCGCGGCTAGCGGTTTACAACTCTCCTACAATGAGCAGTTCTTC. Its translation is CAIAASGLQLSYNEQFF.

V gene TRBV18 combines with J gene TRBJ1-1; TRBD1 matches 10 bases. Trimming took 4 bases from V and 0 from J; bases not matched to a gene: 2. The CDR3 loop spans 15 amino acids. Germline V gene data show CDR1 as KGHSH and CDR2 as LQKENI. The CDR3 sequence: CASSQGQGMNTEAFF. DNA for the CDR3: TGTGCCAGCTCACAGGGACAGGGGATGAACACTGAAGCTTTCTTT.

The chain carries TRBV5-8 and TRBJ1-2; D not resolved. Per germline, CDR1 SGHTS and CDR2 YDEGEE. This CDR3 is 13 amino acids long. V was clipped by 1 base and J by 1 base, with 5 bases between them. The CDR3 nucleotides are TGTGCCAGCAGCTTGTTGAATAACTATGGCTACACCTTC. Its translation: CASSLLNNYGYTF.

The CDR3 DNA sequence: TGTGCCAGCAAGCGGTGGGGTACCCAGGGGCAGTTCTTC. It encodes CASKRWGTQGQFF. V and J are TRBV7-9 and TRBJ2-1; either TRBD1 or TRBD2 may supply D (5 bases each). V lost 7 bases and J 12 bases, leaving 19 bases between the germline ends. CDR3 length: 13 residues. CDR1 and CDR2 (germline): SEHNR, FQNEAQ (reference sequence).

V is TRBV5-1 and J is TRBJ2-3; 9 nucleotides line up with TRBD2. This CDR3 spans 16 amino acids. From germline, CDR1 is SGHRS and CDR2 YFSETQ. Trimming at V came to 4 bases and at J to 6 bases, leaving 12 bases not matched to a gene. The CDR3 nucleotides read TGCGCCAGCAGCCGTGTGGCGGGGGGGCTCGGGGATACGCAGTATTTT. Translated: CASSRVAGGLGDTQYF.

V and J are TRBV6-5 and TRBJ2-2; possible D gene TRBD2, 5 bases. Germline V gene lookup returns CDR1 MNHEY and CDR2 SVGAGI. The CDR3 runs to 14 residues. V was shortened by 6 bases and J by 5 bases, with 13 bases between the two germline ends. CDR3 sequence: CASSRPGGTGELFF. As DNA, the CDR3 is TGTGCCAGCAGCCGGCCCGGCGGGACCGGGGAGCTGTTTTTT.

V usage is TRBV20-1 and J usage is TRBJ2-1; TRBD2 matches at 8 bases. The CDR3 has 11 residues. CDR1 and CDR2 from the germline V gene are DFQATT and SNEGSKA (reference sequence). DNA for the CDR3: TGCAGCCGGGAGGGCCACAATGAGCAGTTCTTC. It specifies CSREGHNEQFF.

The rearrangement links TRBV4-1 to TRBJ1-1; D gene unclear. The V end lost 0 bases, the J end lost 0 bases, and 17 bases lay between the germline ends. CDR3 size: 18 residues. Germline CDR1 MGHRA, CDR2 YSYEKL. The CDR3 DNA is TGCGCCAGCAGCCAAGACATGAGTGGGAGTGCGGTGAACACTGAAGCTTTCTTT. Its translation is CASSQDMSGSAVNTEAFF.

Concerning this clone: The junction shows a germline mismatch at one end, possibly a read error. This rearrangement joins TRBV4-1 to TRBJ1-5; 7 nucleotides agree with TRBD1. Germline V gives CDR1 MGHRA, CDR2 YSYEKL. The CDR3 has 16 residues. CDR3 residues: CASSQEGDRANQPQHF. The CDR3, as DNA: TGCGCCAGCAGCCAAGAGGGAGACAGGGCAAATCAACCCCAGCATTTT.

The chain links TRBV7-3 to TRBJ2-3; 8 nucleotides line up with TRBD2. Germline values: CDR1 SGHTA, CDR2 FQGTGA. The CDR3 runs 15 residues. J was trimmed by 2 bases and V by 3 bases; bases with no gene match: 4. The CDR3 protein is CASSLGTRVTDTQYF. The CDR3 DNA follows: TGTGCCAGCAGCTTGGGGACTAGGGTCACAGATACGCAGTATTTT.

The chain combines TRBV29-1 with TRBJ2-2; D uncertain. This CDR3 has 13 amino acids. V lost 5 bases and J 7 bases, leaving 14 bases between the germline ends. Looked up from germline, CDR1 is SQVTM and CDR2 is ANQGSEA. This chain's CDR3 is CSVRDPKYGELFF. The DNA of the CDR3 is TGCAGCGTTAGAGACCCGAAGTACGGGGAGCTGTTTTTT.

V and J are TRBV30 and TRBJ2-5; D perhaps matches TRBD1 (6 bases). Looked up from germline, CDR1 is GTSNPN and CDR2 is SVGIG (reference sequence). Trimming pared 0 bases from V and 4 bases from J, leaving 15 bases between. This CDR3 has 15 residues. Written as DNA, the CDR3 is TGTGCCTGGAGTGTAATCAGGGGCTCCTTAGAGACCCAGTACTTC. This translates into CAWSVIRGSLETQYF.